What follows are 19 T cell receptor beta chains derived from one specimen sequenced in a study of blood T cell repertoires in COVID-19. Method: immunoSEQ multiplex PCR; TCRdb's copy keeps in-frame clones and lacks some. The sample includes 150,000 to 200,000 clones, about three quarters of them seen just once. Sequencing input: peripheral blood. Receptors originate from a woman aged 80 or older with active or convalescent COVID-19.

The rearrangement uses TRBV5-1 and TRBJ2-7, with 7 nucleotides matching TRBD1. The CDR3 has 16 amino acids. With V trimmed by 0 bases and J by 1 base, 7 bases remained unmatched. Germline CDR1 reads SGHRS; CDR2 reads YFSETQ. The CDR3: CASSLGFGDSSYEQYF. CDR3 nucleotides: TGCGCCAGCAGCTTGGGGTTTGGGGACAGTTCCTACGAGCAGTACTTC.

V gene TRBV19 combines with J gene TRBJ1-2, with 8 bases matching TRBD1. The CDR3 consists of 14 residues. Germline V gives CDR1 LNHDA, CDR2 SQIVND (reference sequence). The junction had 7 bases not matched to a gene; V was cut back by 3 bases and J by 7 bases. The CDR3 reads CASSIQGATGGYTF. The CDR3 nucleotides read TGTGCCAGTAGTATTCAGGGGGCGACCGGTGGCTACACCTTC.

The sample holds one count of this clone. This chain connects TRBV20-1 to TRBJ2-3; 7 bases map to TRBD2. With V trimmed by 6 bases and J by 6 bases, 3 bases remained unmatched. The CDR3 covers 11 residues. The germline V gene has CDR1 DFQATT and CDR2 SNEGSKA (reference sequence). CDR3 residues: CSAYSGDTQYF. The CDR3 DNA reads TGCAGTGCCTATAGCGGGGATACGCAGTATTTT.

The chain carries TRBV4-2 and TRBJ2-1; tentative D call: TRBD1 (5 bases). Germline CDR1 LGHNA, CDR2 YNFKEQ. The length of the CDR3 is 12 residues. Trimming took 6 bases from V and 9 from J, leaving 12 bases between them. In nucleotides, the CDR3 is TGTGCCAGCAGAGGGGTCTCCGGTGAGCAGTTCTTC. Its translation is CASRGVSGEQFF.

V gene TRBV7-8 combines with J gene TRBJ2-1; 9 bases are shared with TRBD1. Germline V gene data show CDR1 as SGHVS and CDR2 as FQNEAQ. J gave up 10 bases and V 5 bases, and 21 bases lay outside the gene matches. This CDR3 is built from 18 residues. In nucleotides, the CDR3 is TGTGCCAGCAGCACCGGGACAGGGTCTAGAGGTTACCAGGAAGAGCAGTTCTTC. It specifies CASSTGTGSRGYQEEQFF.

This clone occurred a few times. The rearrangement links TRBV6-1 to TRBJ1-2; D gene unclear. The CDR3 sequence is 12 residues long. Germline CDR1 reads MNHNS; CDR2 reads SASEGT. The V and J ends lost 3 bases and 6 bases respectively, with 8 bases between them. The CDR3 bases are TGTGCCAGCAGTGAGTACCCGGATGGCTACACCTTC. Translated: CASSEYPDGYTF.

V gene TRBV5-4 combines with J gene TRBJ2-5; 10 bases map to TRBD2. There are 16 residues in the CDR3. V was clipped by 4 bases and J by 5 bases; unmatched bases: 11. From germline, CDR1 is SGHNT and CDR2 YYREEE (reference sequence). The CDR3 DNA sequence: TGTGCCAGCAGCCACGGGAGCGGGGGGGCCCGGGAGACCCAGTACTTC. It encodes CASSHGSGGARETQYF.

The genes are TRBV5-6 and TRBJ1-6; no reliable D call. Germline values: CDR1 SGHDT, CDR2 YYEEEE. With 1 base removed from V and 12 bases from J, the gap between germline ends came to 11 bases. This CDR3 has 13 amino acids. Here the CDR3 reads CASSLYGNQPLHF. CDR3 coding DNA: TGTGCCAGCAGCTTGTACGGTAACCAACCCCTCCACTTT.

V and J are TRBV13 and TRBJ2-1; D may be TRBD2 (6 bases). Germline lookup yields CDR1 PRHDT and CDR2 FYEKMQ (reference sequence). V lost 7 bases and J 0 bases, leaving 19 bases between the germline ends. CDR3 length: 17 amino acids. In nucleotides, the CDR3 is TGTGCCAGCACCCAACTCACGGGACTTCTCTCCTACAATGAGCAGTTCTTC. It encodes CASTQLTGLLSYNEQFF.

V is TRBV6-5 and J is TRBJ2-7; TRBD1 aligns across 7 bases. This CDR3 contains 15 residues. V trimming: 4 bases; J trimming: 4 bases; junction bases outside the gene matches: 10. Germline V gives CDR1 MNHEY, CDR2 SVGAGI. CDR3 residues: CASSSDRVITYEQYF. In DNA form, the CDR3 reads TGTGCCAGCAGTTCTGACAGGGTTATTACGTACGAGCAGTACTTC.

The gene calls are TRBV11-2 and TRBJ2-1; D gene unclear. CDR1 SGHAT and CDR2 FQNNGV come from the germline V gene. This CDR3 is 13 amino acids long. Trimming took 1 base from V and 9 from J, leaving 10 bases between them. CDR3 bases: TGTGCCAGCAGCTTAGCCTCCCTCAGTGAGCAGTTCTTC. Its protein is CASSLASLSEQFF.

The V gene is TRBV27, the J gene TRBJ1-1, with D maybe TRBD1 (5 bases). Germline V lookup: CDR1 MNHEY, CDR2 SMNVEV (reference sequence). V lost 5 bases and J lost 0, with 16 bases in between. The CDR3 length is 16 residues. The CDR3 is CASSLYRAGLNTEAFF. The CDR3 DNA sequence: TGTGCCAGCAGTCTCTACCGTGCGGGACTGAACACTGAAGCTTTCTTT.

The chain carries TRBV10-3 and TRBJ2-3; TRBD2 might be the D (5 bases). V lost 6 bases and J lost 5, with 9 bases in between. The CDR3 runs 12 residues. CDR1 and CDR2 (germline): ENHRY, SYGVKD. The CDR3 loop reads CAIRDSGDTQYF. CDR3 coding DNA: TGTGCCATCAGGGACTCCGGAGATACGCAGTATTTT.

This clone was detected only once. The J gene is TRBJ2-3, the V gene TRBV15; 8 bases are a match to TRBD2. The trim removed 0 bases at V and 0 bases at J, leaving 5 bases unmatched. Germline V lookup: CDR1 LNHNV, CDR2 YYDKDF (reference sequence). The CDR3 sequence is 17 residues long. DNA of the CDR3: TGTGCCACCAGCAGAGATGCGGGGGGCATGAGCACAGATACGCAGTATTTT. Translation gives CATSRDAGGMSTDTQYF. Drawing the rest from reference TRBV15 and TRBJ2-3, the complete variable domain is DAMVIQNPRYQVTQFGKPVTLSCSQTLNHNVMYWYQQKSSQAPKLLFHYYDKDFNNEADTPDNFQSRRPNTSFCFLDIRSPGLGDTAMYLCATSRDAGGMSTDTQYFGPGTRLTVL.

The J gene is TRBJ1-1, the V gene TRBV11-2; 7 bases line up with TRBD1. This CDR3 spans 12 amino acids. Per germline, CDR1 SGHAT and CDR2 FQNNGV. Trimming cost V 2 bases and J 6 bases; bases outside gene matches: 0. CDR3 nucleotides: TGTGCCAGCAGCTTAACAGGGGCTGAAGCTTTCTTT. It is translated as CASSLTGAEAFF.

The CDR3 sequence is CASSSTSGGAGKTQYF. CDR3 nucleotides: TGTGCCAGCAGCTCAACCAGCGGGGGGGCAGGAAAGACCCAGTACTTC. The rearrangement links TRBV11-2 to TRBJ2-5, with 10 bases that match TRBD2. Germline lookup yields CDR1 SGHAT and CDR2 FQNNGV. This CDR3 spans 16 amino acids. The V gene end was trimmed by 4 bases and the J gene end by 6 bases; junction bases not matched to a gene: 11.

The chain employs TRBV29-1 and TRBJ1-1; maybe TRBD1 (5 bases). With 8 bases removed from V and 4 bases from J, the gap between germline ends came to 14 bases. Germline V gene lookup returns CDR1 SQVTM and CDR2 ANQGSEA. The CDR3 is 12 residues long. The CDR3 DNA is TGCAGCTCCCTCGCGGGGGTCACTGAAGCTTTCTTT. Translated: CSSLAGVTEAFF. The full variable domain, in which reference TRBV29-1 and TRBJ1-1 provide the parts outside the CDR3, is SAVISQKPSRDICQRGTSLTIQCQVDSQVTMMFWYRQQPGQSLTLIATANQGSEATYESGFVIDKFPISRPNLTFSTLTVSNMSPEDSSIYLCSSLAGVTEAFFGQGTRLTVV.

This clone was seen a single time. CDR3 sequence reads: CASSLDRINTEAFF. In DNA, the CDR3 is TGTGCCAGCAGTTTAGACAGAATAAACACTGAAGCTTTCTTT. The chain uses TRBV28 and TRBJ1-1, with TRBD1 as a possible D gene (5 bases). The CDR3 has 14 amino acids. Germline V gives CDR1 MDHEN, CDR2 SYDVKM. The ends were cut back, 2 bases at V and 2 bases at J, with 9 bases in the middle. The full variable domain, rest sourced from reference TRBV28 and TRBJ1-1, is DVKVTQSSRYLVKRTGEKVFLECVQDMDHENMFWYRQDPGLGLRLIYFSYDVKMKEKGDIPEGYSVSREKKERFSLILESASTNQTSMYLCASSLDRINTEAFFGQGTRLTVV.

The chain uses TRBV6-6 and TRBJ1-1; D gene ambiguous. This CDR3 is 16 amino acids long. The germline gives CDR1 MNHNY, CDR2 SVGAGI (reference sequence). The V end lost 0 bases, the J end lost 4 bases, and 15 bases lay between the germline ends. Here the CDR3 reads CASSYSVVQVGTEAFF. The CDR3 DNA reads TGTGCCAGCAGTTACTCGGTGGTTCAGGTGGGCACTGAAGCTTTCTTT.